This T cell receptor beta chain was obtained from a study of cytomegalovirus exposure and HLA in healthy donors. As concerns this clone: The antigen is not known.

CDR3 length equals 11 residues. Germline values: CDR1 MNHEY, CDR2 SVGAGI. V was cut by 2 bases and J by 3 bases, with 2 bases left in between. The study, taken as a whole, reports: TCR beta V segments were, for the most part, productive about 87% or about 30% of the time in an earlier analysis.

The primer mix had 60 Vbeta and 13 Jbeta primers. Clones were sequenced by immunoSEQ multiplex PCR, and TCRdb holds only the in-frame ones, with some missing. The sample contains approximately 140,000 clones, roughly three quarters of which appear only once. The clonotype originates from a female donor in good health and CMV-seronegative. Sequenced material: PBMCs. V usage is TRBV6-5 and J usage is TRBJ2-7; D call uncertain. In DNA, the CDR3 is TGTGCCAGCAGTTACCTCTACGAGCAGTACTTC. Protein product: CASSYLYEQYF.